Below, one T cell receptor (beta chain) is given with its context. Its cognate antigen is unknown. The CDR3 sequence is 18 residues long. Germline-derived CDR1 and CDR2 are LGHNA and YSLEER. The V segment lost 1 base and the J segment 7 bases; nucleotides outside the gene matches: 13. These data belong to a study of cytomegalovirus exposure and HLA in healthy donors. Study-wide background: The 100 to 150 validation repertoires and the 666 first-cohort repertoires shared a platform, a later analysis reported.

Only in-frame clones appear in the TCRdb table, and some are missing; sequencing was by immunoSEQ multiplex PCR. This sample has some 110,000 clones, with 88% found just once. Points from the study as a whole: Among the CMV-associated chains, three were confirmed in vitro as specific for CMV antigens. Reportedly, diagnosis of cytomegalovirus status by the classifier showed high specificity and sensitivity. Altogether, 170 or so TCR beta chains were recorded as cytomegalovirus-associated.

Sequencing used PBMCs. The TCR was taken from a woman under 30 in good health and CMV-seropositive. The chain links TRBV4-3 to TRBJ1-4; 9 nucleotides agree with TRBD1. CDR3 in amino acids: CASSQGQGGPGIGEKLFF. The CDR3 DNA is TGCGCCAGCAGCCAAGGACAGGGGGGACCGGGTATCGGTGAAAAACTGTTTTTT.